The text below deals with one T cell receptor (beta chain). The CDR3 extends 3 residues past the end of the read, so its final part is completed from the germline J gene. These data originate in a study of T cells in women clearing cervical HPV infection. TCR beta CDR3 amplified by multiplex PCR from roughly 1,300 ng genomic DNA. Data came from immunoSEQ multiplex PCR; TCRdb stores just in-frame clones and leaves some out. This repertoire includes just over 20,000 clones. The CDR3 contains 13 residues. The germline V gene encodes CDR1 GTSNPN and CDR2 SVGIG (reference sequence). The rearrangement uses TRBV30 and TRBJ2-4; TRBD2 might be the D (7 bases). Sequencing was performed on blood buffy coat. The clonotype was recovered from a woman aged 18-69 years with a cervical HPV16 infection that either progressed to CIN3+ or cleared (not recorded which). The CDR3 loop reads CAWGGDINYGQYF. CDR3 DNA, as far as it was read: TGTGCCTGGGGGGGGGACATTAACTATGGT. Complete variable domain (other parts from reference TRBV30 and TRBJ2-4): SQTIHQWPATLVQPVGSPLSLECTVEGTSNPNLYWYRQAAGRGLQLLFYSVGIGQISSEVPQNLSASRPQDRQFILSSKKLLLSDSGFYLCAWGGDINYGQYFGAGTRLSVL.